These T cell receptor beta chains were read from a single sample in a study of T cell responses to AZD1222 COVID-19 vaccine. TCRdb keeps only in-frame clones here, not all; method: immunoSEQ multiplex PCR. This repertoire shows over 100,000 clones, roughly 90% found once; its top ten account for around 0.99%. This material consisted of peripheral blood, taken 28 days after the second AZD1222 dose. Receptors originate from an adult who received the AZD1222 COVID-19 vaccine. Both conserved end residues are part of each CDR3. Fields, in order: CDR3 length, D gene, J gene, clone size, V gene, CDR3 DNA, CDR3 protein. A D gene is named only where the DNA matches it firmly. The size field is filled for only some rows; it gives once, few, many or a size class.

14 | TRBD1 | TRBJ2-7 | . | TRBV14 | TGTGCCAGCAGCCCCGGGACAGGGGGCTACGAGCAGTACTTC | CASSPGTGGYEQYF
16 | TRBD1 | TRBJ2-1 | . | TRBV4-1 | TGCGCCAGCAGCCACCCTACCGGGACAGGCCTTAGAGAGCAGTTCTTC | CASSHPTGTGLREQFF
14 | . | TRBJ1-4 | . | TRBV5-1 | TGCGCCAGCAGCGACAGGCGGAAAAATGAAAAACTGTTTTTT | CASSDRRKNEKLFF
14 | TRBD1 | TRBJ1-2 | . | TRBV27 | TGTGCCAGCAGTTTATTCGGGACAGGGCCTGGCTACACCTTC | CASSLFGTGPGYTF
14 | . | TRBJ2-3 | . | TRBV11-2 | TGTGCCAGCAGAGGCCCTTTGAACACAGATACGCAGTATTTT | CASRGPLNTDTQYF
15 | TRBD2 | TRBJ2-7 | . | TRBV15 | TGTGCCACCAGCAGTGGACTAGCGGCACCCTACGAGCAGTACTTC | CATSSGLAAPYEQYF
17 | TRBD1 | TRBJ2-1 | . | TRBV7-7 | TGTGCTAGCAGCGGCGGGACAGGCCAAAGCTCCTACAATGAGCAGTTCTTC | CASSGGTGQSSYNEQFF
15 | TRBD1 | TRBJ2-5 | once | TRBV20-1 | TGCAGTGCTGGTGACGGGACAGGGGGCGGAGAGACCCAGTACTTC | CSAGDGTGGGETQYF
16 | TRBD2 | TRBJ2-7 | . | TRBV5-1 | TGCGCCAGCAGCCCACCGGGGCTAGCGGAAACGTACGAGCAGTACTTC | CASSPPGLAETYEQYF
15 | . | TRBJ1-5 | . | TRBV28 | TGTGCCAGCAGTTTAGGGGGGGGCAGCAATCAGCCCCAGCATTTT | CASSLGGGSNQPQHF
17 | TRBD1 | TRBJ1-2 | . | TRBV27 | TGTGCCAGCAGTCTGTCCCTCCGGGACAGGGGGCGGAATGGCTACACCTTC | CASSLSLRDRGRNGYTF
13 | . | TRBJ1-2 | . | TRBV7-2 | TGTGCCAGCAGCCCGATGGGGTCCTATGGCTACACCTTC | CASSPMGSYGYTF
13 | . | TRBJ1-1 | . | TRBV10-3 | TGTGCCACCAACCCCACAGTGAACACTGAAGCTTTCTTT | CATNPTVNTEAFF
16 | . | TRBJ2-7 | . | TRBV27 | TGTGCCAGCAGTTTTTTTCCCCCGGTCGGAATCTACGAGCAGTACTTC | CASSFFPPVGIYEQYF
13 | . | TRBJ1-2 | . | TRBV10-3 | TGTGCCATCAGCCCCGAGACAGACTATGGCTACACCTTC | CAISPETDYGYTF
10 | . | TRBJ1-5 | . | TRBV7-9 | TGTGCCAGCGGGGATCAGCCCCAGCATTTT | CASGDQPQHF
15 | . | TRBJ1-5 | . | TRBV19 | TGTGCCAGTAGTAACACAATCGGGCTTAATCAGCCCCAGCATTTT | CASSNTIGLNQPQHF
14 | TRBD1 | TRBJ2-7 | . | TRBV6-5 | TGTGCCAGCAACGCAGGGGGTACTGCCTACGAGCAGTACTTC | CASNAGGTAYEQYF
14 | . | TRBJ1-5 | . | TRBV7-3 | TGTGCCAGCAGCCAAGGGGAGGGCAATCAGCCCCAGCATTTT | CASSQGEGNQPQHF
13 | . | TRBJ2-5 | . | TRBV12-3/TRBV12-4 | TGTGCCAGCAGTTTTGAGGTACAAGAGACCCAGTACTTC | CASSFEVQETQYF
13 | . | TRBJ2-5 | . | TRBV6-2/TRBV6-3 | TGTGCCAGCAGCCTCCGGACAGTGGGGACCCAGTACTTC | CASSLRTVGTQYF
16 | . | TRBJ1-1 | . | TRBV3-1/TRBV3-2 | TGTGCCAGCAGGCCCCGTGCCGGGGAAGAGAACACTGAAGCTTTCTTT | CASRPRAGEENTEAFF
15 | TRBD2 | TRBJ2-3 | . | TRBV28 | TGTGCCAGCAGTCCTAGCGGGAGCTACACAGATACGCAGTATTTT | CASSPSGSYTDTQYF
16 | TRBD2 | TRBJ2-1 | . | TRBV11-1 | TGTGCCAGCAGCCGTTCGACTAGCGGAGGGGGATATGAGCAGTTCTTC | CASSRSTSGGGYEQFF
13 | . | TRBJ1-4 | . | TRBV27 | TGTGCCAGCAGTTTCCTCGATGTGAAAAAACTGTTTTTT | CASSFLDVKKLFF
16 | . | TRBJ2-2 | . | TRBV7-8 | TGTGCCAGCAACCCTTCGATATCCCCGAACACCGGGGAGCTGTTTTTT | CASNPSISPNTGELFF
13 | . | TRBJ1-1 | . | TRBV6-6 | TGTGCCAGCAGTTACTCCAGGTACACTGAAGCTTTCTTT | CASSYSRYTEAFF
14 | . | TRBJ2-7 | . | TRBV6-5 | TGTGCCAGCAAGAAGCCTTCGAGCTCCTACGAGCAGTACTTC | CASKKPSSSYEQYF
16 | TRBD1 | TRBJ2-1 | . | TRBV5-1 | TGCGCCAGCAGCCCCGGGACAGGGGCTACCTACAATGAGCAGTTCTTC | CASSPGTGATYNEQFF
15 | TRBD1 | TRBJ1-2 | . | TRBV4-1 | TGCGCCAGCAGCCACCCAATACAGGGGAACTATGGCTACACCTTC | CASSHPIQGNYGYTF
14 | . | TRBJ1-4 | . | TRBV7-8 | TGTGCCAGCAGCCCTGACAGTCCCCGAGAAAAACTGTTTTTT | CASSPDSPREKLFF
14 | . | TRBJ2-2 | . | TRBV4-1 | TGCGCCAGCAGCCAAGGAAGGGGCGCCGGGGAGCTGTTTTTT | CASSQGRGAGELFF
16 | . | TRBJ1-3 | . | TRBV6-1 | TGTGCCAGCAGTGAGCCTCGGACGGACGCGAGAAACACCATATATTTT | CASSEPRTDARNTIYF
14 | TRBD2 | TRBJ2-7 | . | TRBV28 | TGTGCCAGCACCTTCGGGCTAGCGGGAGGCGAGCAGTACTTC | CASTFGLAGGEQYF
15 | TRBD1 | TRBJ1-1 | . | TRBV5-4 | TGTGCCAGCAGCGATTGGACAGGGATAAACACTGAAGCTTTCTTT | CASSDWTGINTEAFF
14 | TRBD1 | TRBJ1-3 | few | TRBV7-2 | TGTGCCAGCAGCACACCGACAGGGTTGGCCACCATATATTTT | CASSTPTGLATIYF
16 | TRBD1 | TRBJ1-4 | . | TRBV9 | TGTGCCAGCAGCGTAGGCCTCGGGACAGCTAATGAAAAACTGTTTTTT | CASSVGLGTANEKLFF
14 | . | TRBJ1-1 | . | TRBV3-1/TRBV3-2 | TGTGCCAGCAGCCCTAGGTCTAGGAACACTGAAGCTTTCTTT | CASSPRSRNTEAFF
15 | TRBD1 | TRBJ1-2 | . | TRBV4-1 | TGCGCCAGCAGCCAGGGGACAGGAGGGATTCAGGGCTACACCTTC | CASSQGTGGIQGYTF
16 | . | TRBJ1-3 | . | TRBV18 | TGTGCCAGCTCACCATCGCCCCGGCGTCCTGGAAACACCATATATTTT | CASSPSPRRPGNTIYF
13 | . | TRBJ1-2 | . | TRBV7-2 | TGTGCCAGCAGCTTAGTCAGGGACTATGGCTACACCTTC | CASSLVRDYGYTF
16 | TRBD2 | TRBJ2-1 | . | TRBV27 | TGTGCCAGCAGTCCCTCAGCGGGAGTCATATACAATGAGCAGTTCTTC | CASSPSAGVIYNEQFF
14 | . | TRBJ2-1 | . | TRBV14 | TGTGCCAGCAGCCAAGAAGGGGAAGGGAGTAAGCAGTTCTTC | CASSQEGEGSKQFF